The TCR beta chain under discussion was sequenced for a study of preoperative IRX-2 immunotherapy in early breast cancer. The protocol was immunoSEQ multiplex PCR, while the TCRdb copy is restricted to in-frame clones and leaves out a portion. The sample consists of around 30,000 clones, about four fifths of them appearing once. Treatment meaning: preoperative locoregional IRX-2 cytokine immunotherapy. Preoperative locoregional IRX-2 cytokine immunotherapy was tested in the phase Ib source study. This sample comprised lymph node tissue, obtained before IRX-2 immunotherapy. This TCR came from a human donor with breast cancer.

The CDR3 loop reads CASSAPVARTGELFF. The DNA for the CDR3 is TGTGCCAGCAGCGCCCCCGTGGCGAGGACCGGGGAGCTGTTTTTT. The chain combines TRBV11-3 with TRBJ2-2; D gene uncertain. Germline V lookup: CDR1 SGHNT, CDR2 YENEEA. Deletions cut 5 bases from V and 5 bases from J, with 15 bases between. The CDR3 length is 15 residues.